Each of the 25 T cell receptor beta chains below was sequenced from the same sample in a study of T-cell reconstitution after alpha-beta-depleted transplantation in children. Construction of the TCRbeta library involved unique molecular identifiers. TCRdb analysed the PCR reads with MiXCR anew, one entry per CDR3 protein. Of 550,000 to 600,000 distinct CDR3 sequences in the sample, about 23% were seen once. Source: PBMCs, mostly from graft donor cells, taken 360 days after TCRalphabeta/CD19-depleted stem cell transplant. Receptors originate from a boy under two years old who had a stem cell transplant for acute myeloid leukemia, so the T cells may come from the graft donor.

This clonotype was seen at least ten times. J is TRBJ2-5 and V is TRBV2; D gene ambiguous. The CDR3 loop spans 15 amino acids. Germline CDR1 and CDR2: SNHLY and FYNNEI. V lost 2 bases to trimming and J lost 0 bases, with 10 bases between them. CDR3 nucleotide sequence: TGTGCCAGCAGTGAAATACGGACGGACCAAGAGACCCAGTACTTC. The encoded protein is CASSEIRTDQETQYF.

This clonotype was counted at least ten times. The chain joins TRBV12-5 to TRBJ2-3; no definite D call. The germline V gene encodes CDR1 LGHNT and CDR2 FRNRAP. This CDR3 comprises 11 residues. Trimming took off 6 bases at V and 5 bases at J, with 6 bases between the two ends. The CDR3 DNA sequence: TGTGCTAGTGGCCGCGGAGATACGCAGTATTTT. Translation gives CASGRGDTQYF.

This clonotype was counted ten times or more. CDR3 nucleotides: TGCGCCAGCAGCCCCGGGGCCGACAGGGGTCAAGTCAAAAACATTCAGTACTTC. It encodes CASSPGADRGQVKNIQYF. The chain combines TRBV5-1 with TRBJ2-4, with 8 nucleotides matching TRBD1. Germline V gene data show CDR1 as SGHRS and CDR2 as YFSETQ. This CDR3 is 18 amino acids long. V gave up 4 bases and J gave up 3 bases; unmatched junction bases: 15. Supplemented by reference TRBV5-1 and TRBJ2-4, the full variable domain reads KAGVTQTPRYLIKTRGQQVTLSCSPISGHRSVSWYQQTPGQGLQFLFEYFSETQRNKGNFPGRFSGRQFSNSRSEMNVSTLELGDSALYLCASSPGADRGQVKNIQYFGAGTRLSVL.

The chain employs TRBV7-6 and TRBJ2-7; D is unresolved. This CDR3 is built from 14 residues. With 7 bases removed from V and 2 bases from J, the gap between germline ends came to 15 bases. Germline V CDR1 and CDR2: SGHVS, FNYEAQ. CDR3 residues: CASTPSAFPYEQYV. The CDR3 DNA follows: TGTGCCAGCACCCCGAGTGCCTTCCCCTACGAGCAGTACGTC.

This clonotype was observed many times. The chain has TRBV29-1 and TRBJ2-1; D assignment may be TRBD1 or TRBD2 (5 bases each). V gave up 8 bases and J gave up 9 bases, with 29 bases separating them. This CDR3 has 16 amino acids. The germline V gene encodes CDR1 SQVTM and CDR2 ANQGSEA. CDR3 nucleotide sequence: TGCAGCCTCTGCCCCCTTCCAGGACTGGGGGTCGGTGAGCAGTTCTTC. Amino acids: CSLCPLPGLGVGEQFF.

V usage is TRBV6-5 and J usage is TRBJ2-7; the D gene is possibly TRBD2 (6 bases). V lost 2 bases, J lost 3 bases, and 14 bases lay in between. The germline gives CDR1 MNHEY, CDR2 SVGAGI. The CDR3 covers 15 residues. CDR3 DNA: TGTGCCAGCAGTTACGAACCGGGACTGCTCTACGAGCAGTACTTC. Amino acids: CASSYEPGLLYEQYF.

This clonotype has ten or more counts. The J gene is TRBJ1-5, the V gene TRBV12-3 or TRBV12-4; 7 bases fit TRBD1. The CDR3 is 14 amino acids. Unmatched junction bases numbered 3, after V lost 3 bases and J lost 4 bases. CDR3 sequence reads: CASSLGQLNQPQHF. The CDR3 region has the DNA TGTGCCAGCAGTTTGGGACAGCTTAATCAGCCCCAGCATTTT.

The rearrangement uses TRBV15 and TRBJ2-5; no clear D. Between the trimmed V and J ends, which lost 1 base and 1 base, there was a span of 10 bases. Germline lookup yields CDR1 LNHNV and CDR2 YYDKDF (reference sequence). The CDR3 is made up of 15 amino acids. CDR3: CATSRGRAIQETQYF. DNA of the CDR3: TGTGCCACCAGCAGAGGCCGGGCCATCCAAGAGACCCAGTACTTC. The full variable domain, in which reference TRBV15 and TRBJ2-5 provide the parts outside the CDR3, is DAMVIQNPRYQVTQFGKPVTLSCSQTLNHNVMYWYQQKSSQAPKLLFHYYDKDFNNEADTPDNFQSRRPNTSFCFLDIRSPGLGDTAMYLCATSRGRAIQETQYFGPGTRLLVL.

This clonotype appeared many times. The J gene is TRBJ2-7, the V gene TRBV20-1; 7 nucleotides match TRBD1. The junction had 11 bases not matched to a gene; V was cut back by 3 bases and J by 0 bases. The germline CDR1 and CDR2 sequences are DFQATT and SNEGSKA (reference sequence). The CDR3 totals 16 residues. CDR3 nucleotides: TGCAGTGCTAGGGGCGTGTTCGGGGACAGCTCCTACGAGCAGTACTTC. Amino acids: CSARGVFGDSSYEQYF.

This chain connects TRBV20-1 to TRBJ2-3; D might be TRBD2 (7 bases). The CDR3 contains 13 residues. Germline V gives CDR1 DFQATT, CDR2 SNEGSKA (reference sequence). Trimming removed 3 bases from V and 5 bases from J, with 12 bases in between. The CDR3: CSASWGGRDTQYF. CDR3 in DNA: TGCAGTGCTAGTTGGGGGGGCCGAGATACGCAGTATTTT.

This chain joins TRBV4-3 and TRBJ1-4, with D unresolved. The CDR3 has 14 amino acids. The germline V and J ends were trimmed by 4 bases and 7 bases, with 13 bases remaining between them. The germline V gene encodes CDR1 LGHNA and CDR2 YSLEER. The CDR3 DNA reads TGCGCCAGCAGCCCCTGGTTAGAGGGTGAAAAACTGTTTTTT. This encodes CASSPWLEGEKLFF.

This clonotype was seen more than once but under ten times. CDR3: CSARDRAVSTGANVLTF. As DNA, the CDR3 is TGCAGTGCTAGAGATCGGGCTGTTAGCACTGGGGCCAACGTCCTGACTTTC. V and J are TRBV20-1 and TRBJ2-6, with unresolved D. Germline CDR1 is DFQATT and CDR2 is SNEGSKA (reference sequence). The CDR3 sequence is 17 residues long. V lost 0 bases and J lost 2, with 14 bases in between.

V and J are TRBV15 and TRBJ2-7; 7 bases agree with TRBD2. The germline CDR1 and CDR2 sequences are LNHNV and YYDKDF (reference sequence). Trimming removed 1 base from V and 3 bases from J; junction bases left unmatched: 6. CDR3 length: 15 residues. Here the CDR3 reads CATSRGGGEFYEQYF. The CDR3, as DNA: TGTGCCACCAGCAGAGGCGGGGGTGAGTTCTACGAGCAGTACTTC.

This chain links TRBV30 with TRBJ2-1, with D maybe TRBD2 (5 bases). V gave up 3 bases and J gave up 9 bases, with 9 bases separating them. This CDR3 has 11 residues. Germline CDR1 is GTSNPN and CDR2 is SVGIG (reference sequence). The CDR3 protein is CAWRRDGEQFF. DNA of the CDR3: TGTGCCTGGAGGAGGGATGGTGAGCAGTTCTTC.

In this sample, this clonotype turned up many times. The chain is built from TRBV20-1 and TRBJ2-3; D not certain. CDR1 and CDR2 from the germline V gene are DFQATT and SNEGSKA (reference sequence). V lost 2 bases, J lost 0 bases, and 9 bases lay in between. This CDR3 region has 14 residues. CDR3 DNA: TGCAGTGCTAGAATTCCCTCTAGCACAGATACGCAGTATTTT. It is translated as CSARIPSSTDTQYF.

This sequence joins TRBV4-2 and TRBJ2-2; 7 nucleotides line up with TRBD2. The CDR3 length is 16 residues. J was trimmed by 0 bases and V by 1 base; bases with no gene match: 2. Per germline, CDR1 LGHNA and CDR2 YNFKEQ. CDR3 residues: CASSQAAGTNTGELFF. Here the CDR3 DNA reads TGTGCCAGCAGCCAAGCAGCGGGGACGAACACCGGGGAGCTGTTTTTT.

The rearrangement links TRBV7-2 to TRBJ2-3; D uncertain. The CDR3 consists of 13 residues. V lost 3 bases and J 9 bases, leaving 13 bases between the germline ends. Looked up from germline, CDR1 is SGHTA and CDR2 is FQGNSA. The CDR3 nucleotides read TGTGCCAGCAGCTTCCCACCTACTCTCACGCAGTATTTT. This codes for CASSFPPTLTQYF.

Ten or more counts support this clonotype. The CDR3 spells CASSLPSSGVYNEQFF. CDR3 DNA: TGTGCCAGCAGTTTACCCTCTAGCGGGGTCTACAATGAGCAGTTCTTC. This chain uses TRBV12-3 or TRBV12-4 with TRBJ2-1; 9 nucleotides agree with TRBD2. V gave up 2 bases and J gave up 3 bases; unmatched junction bases: 5. This CDR3 contains 16 residues.

The sample holds many counts of this clonotype. The chain recombines TRBV6-5 with TRBJ2-7; 10 bases are shared with TRBD1. Germline assignment: CDR1 MNHEY and CDR2 SVGAGI. V gave up 4 bases and J gave up 1 base; unmatched junction bases: 7. The CDR3 extends over 16 amino acids. CDR3 loop: CASSLPPGQGSYEQYF. In DNA form, the CDR3 reads TGTGCCAGCAGTTTACCGCCGGGACAGGGGTCCTACGAGCAGTACTTC.

The chain uses TRBV9 and TRBJ2-1; 9 bases agree with TRBD2. J gave up 0 bases and V 2 bases, and 0 bases lay outside the gene matches. This CDR3 spans 15 amino acids. Germline V lookup: CDR1 SGDLS, CDR2 YYNGEE. The CDR3 reads CASSVSGSSYNEQFF. CDR3 DNA sequence: TGTGCCAGCAGCGTTAGCGGGAGCTCCTACAATGAGCAGTTCTTC.

This clonotype was recorded many times. The V call is TRBV29-1, the J call TRBJ1-4, with 8 bases identical to TRBD1. V lost 4 bases, J lost 7 bases, and 14 bases stayed unmatched. The CDR3 totals 16 residues. Germline V gene sequence: CDR1 SQVTM, CDR2 ANQGSEA. The CDR3 loop reads CSVGPGGPPSFEKLFF. The DNA for the CDR3 is TGCAGCGTTGGGCCAGGGGGCCCTCCTTCCTTTGAAAAACTGTTTTTT.

This clonotype was counted a single time. The rearrangement uses TRBV7-9 and TRBJ2-1; D perhaps matches TRBD1 (7 bases). The V gene lost 3 bases and the J gene lost 5 bases, with 14 bases spanning the gap. CDR1 and CDR2 from the germline V gene are SEHNR and FQNEAQ (reference sequence). The CDR3 is 15 residues long. The CDR3 is CASSLEGALDNEQFF. The CDR3 bases are TGTGCCAGCAGCTTGGAGGGGGCGTTGGACAATGAGCAGTTCTTC.

This clonotype was detected only a few times. The chain couples TRBV28 to TRBJ1-5, with 8 bases lining up with TRBD1. The CDR3 contains 14 residues. The V gene end was trimmed by 2 bases and the J gene end by 7 bases; junction bases not matched to a gene: 4. CDR1 and CDR2 (germline): MDHEN, SYDVKM. CDR3 sequence reads: CASSLVAGGQPQHF. In DNA form, the CDR3 reads TGTGCCAGCAGTTTAGTGGCAGGGGGCCAGCCCCAGCATTTT.

This clonotype was detected ten times or more. V and J are TRBV12-3 or TRBV12-4 and TRBJ2-3; D is unresolved. Trimming cost V 5 bases and J 0 bases, with 15 bases left between them. This CDR3 contains 16 residues. The DNA of the CDR3 is TGTGCCAGCAGTCCCCCCCGGGCGGCTAGCACAGATACGCAGTATTTT. It specifies CASSPPRAASTDTQYF.

The CDR3 sequence: CASSSRTYQETQYF. DNA for the CDR3: TGTGCCAGCAGCTCTCGTACGTACCAAGAGACCCAGTACTTC. J is TRBJ2-5 and V is TRBV5-4; D is uncertain. V was shortened by 3 bases and J by 0 bases, with 9 bases between the two germline ends. From germline, CDR1 is SGHNT and CDR2 YYREEE (reference sequence). CDR3 length: 14 amino acids. Drawing the rest from reference TRBV5-4 and TRBJ2-5, the complete variable domain is ETGVTQSPTHLIKTRGQQVTLRCSSQSGHNTVSWYQQALGQGPQFIFQYYREEENGRGNFPPRFSGLQFPNYSSELNVNALELDDSALYLCASSSRTYQETQYFGPGTRLLVL.